Listed here are 22 T cell receptor beta chains from one sample, sequenced in a study of blood T cell repertoires in COVID-19. Profiled with immunoSEQ multiplex PCR; TCRdb holds only in-frame clones, not every one. The data show around 60,000 clones, roughly 85% seen once. The specimen was peripheral blood. The receptors were gathered from a man between 40 and 49 years old with acute or convalescent COVID-19.

Written as DNA, the CDR3 is TGCGCCAGCAGTGAGTCGCGGGGTCCCGACACCGGGGAGCTGTTTTTT. Translation: CASSESRGPDTGELFF. The rearrangement uses TRBV10-2 and TRBJ2-2; a weak D match, TRBD2 (6 bases). Germline V gene lookup returns CDR1 WSHSY and CDR2 SAAADI. This CDR3 region has 16 residues. Trimming left V 0 bases short and J 3 bases short, with 11 bases between.

The V call is TRBV19, the J call TRBJ2-5, with D tentatively TRBD1 (6 bases). CDR3 length equals 15 residues. The germline CDR1 and CDR2 sequences are LNHDA and SQIVND (reference sequence). V dropped 3 bases and J dropped 0 bases, with 11 bases sitting between them. The CDR3 DNA is TGTGCCAGTAGTATCGACAGGACGAACCAAGAGACCCAGTACTTC. This sequence encodes CASSIDRTNQETQYF.

This clone showed up just a few times. The genes are TRBV12-5 and TRBJ1-4, with D possibly being TRBD1 (6 bases). Germline V lookup: CDR1 LGHNT, CDR2 FRNRAP. There are 14 residues in the CDR3. V lost 6 bases and J 5 bases, leaving 13 bases between the germline ends. CDR3 bases: TGTGCTAGTGGCCACGGACAGTTGAATGAAAAACTGTTTTTT. Amino acids: CASGHGQLNEKLFF.

V gene TRBV24-1 combines with J gene TRBJ2-7, with 7 bases matching TRBD1. The CDR3 consists of 18 residues. Trimming took 3 bases from V and 2 from J; bases not matched to a gene: 15. CDR1 KGHDR and CDR2 SFDVKD come from the germline V gene. CDR3 region: CATSDKDRRQPLTYEQYF. CDR3 bases: TGTGCCACCAGTGATAAGGACAGGCGTCAGCCTTTAACCTACGAGCAGTACTTC.

This clone has a handful of counts. J is TRBJ1-1 and V is TRBV6-5; no clear D. CDR3 length: 13 amino acids. Germline V gene sequence: CDR1 MNHEY, CDR2 SVGAGI. Trimming removed 6 bases at V and 11 bases at J, with 19 bases between. The CDR3 nucleotides are TGTGCCAGCAGCCCGAGGGCAGACCAGAGCGCTTTCTTT. Its protein product is CASSPRADQSAFF.

The chain uses TRBV18 and TRBJ2-1; TRBD1 matches at 8 bases. The V segment lost 3 bases and the J segment 5 bases; nucleotides outside the gene matches: 6. The CDR3 is 15 residues long. The germline V gene encodes CDR1 KGHSH and CDR2 LQKENI. Written as DNA, the CDR3 is TGTGCCAGCTCACCCTGGGACAGGAACGACAATGAGCAGTTCTTC. This translates into CASSPWDRNDNEQFF.

The genes are TRBV10-3 and TRBJ2-5; 9 positions match TRBD2. With V trimmed by 8 bases and J by 4 bases, 11 bases remained unmatched. This CDR3 comprises 15 residues. From germline, CDR1 is ENHRY and CDR2 SYGVKD. CDR3 sequence: CAIARAGLAGETQYF. The CDR3, as DNA: TGTGCCATCGCGCGGGCGGGACTAGCTGGAGAGACCCAGTACTTC.

This clone turned up a few times. The chain links TRBV7-8 to TRBJ1-5; 7 bases match TRBD1. The V gene end was trimmed by 1 base and the J gene end by 3 bases; junction bases not matched to a gene: 9. The CDR3 totals 17 residues. Germline V gene data show CDR1 as SGHVS and CDR2 as FQNEAQ. The CDR3 DNA reads as TGTGCCAGCAGCTTAGGGGGAGGACAGGTGATCAATCAGCCCCAGCATTTT. It specifies CASSLGGGQVINQPQHF.

CDR3 coding DNA: TGTGCCAGCACGACAGGGAACCTTAACTATGGCTACACCTTC. This gives the protein CASTTGNLNYGYTF. V gene TRBV9 combines with J gene TRBJ1-2; 7 bases match TRBD1. V trimming: 6 bases; J trimming: 1 base; junction bases outside the gene matches: 6. The CDR3 runs to 14 residues. Germline assignment: CDR1 SGDLS and CDR2 YYNGEE.

This chain uses TRBV6-1 with TRBJ1-4, with D unresolved. Looked up from germline, CDR1 is MNHNS and CDR2 is SASEGT. This CDR3 has 15 residues. V lost 2 bases, J lost 5 bases, and 12 bases lay in between. Written as DNA, the CDR3 is TGTGCCAGCAGTGAATTTGGCAGGATAAATGAAAAACTGTTTTTT. Its protein product is CASSEFGRINEKLFF.

CDR3 sequence reads: CATSDPTGTQETQYF. For the CDR3, the DNA is TGTGCCACCAGTGATCCCACTGGGACACAAGAGACCCAGTACTTC. V usage is TRBV24-1 and J usage is TRBJ2-5; weak D call: TRBD1 (6 bases). Trimming stripped 3 bases from V and 2 bases from J, with 12 bases between. Germline V gene data show CDR1 as KGHDR and CDR2 as SFDVKD. The length of the CDR3 is 15 residues.

The chain recombines TRBV14 with TRBJ2-3; 8 bases match TRBD1. This CDR3 comprises 16 residues. Germline loops: CDR1 SGHDN, CDR2 FVKESK. The ends lost 2 bases at V and 1 base at J; junction bases unmatched: 5. Here the CDR3 DNA reads TGTGCCAGCAGCCAAACACAGGGGGTCGGCACAGATACGCAGTATTTT. This gives the protein CASSQTQGVGTDTQYF. Combining the CDR3 with reference TRBV14 and TRBJ2-3 gives the whole variable domain EAGVTQFPSHSVIEKGQTVTLRCDPISGHDNLYWYRRVMGKEIKFLLHFVKESKQDESGMPNNRFLAERTGGTYSTLKVQPAELEDSGVYFCASSQTQGVGTDTQYFGPGTRLTVL.

The chain carries TRBV28 and TRBJ2-7; 8 bases are shared with TRBD1. The CDR3 has 15 residues. Germline-derived CDR1 and CDR2 are MDHEN and SYDVKM. Unmatched junction bases numbered 8, after V lost 6 bases and J lost 1 base. The CDR3 sequence is CASRTDGTGSYEQYF. The CDR3 coding sequence is TGTGCCAGCAGAACGGACGGGACAGGTTCCTACGAGCAGTACTTC.

The chain uses TRBV24-1 and TRBJ1-3; 9 bases are a match to TRBD1. The CDR3 sequence is 15 residues long. V shed 7 bases, J shed 0 bases, and the junction held 3 bases outside the gene matches. Germline CDR1 KGHDR, CDR2 SFDVKD. The CDR3 loop reads CATRQGQGSGNTIYF. CDR3 DNA: TGTGCCACCAGACAGGGACAGGGCTCTGGAAACACCATATATTTT.

The gene calls are TRBV7-3 and TRBJ2-7, with D possibly matching TRBD1 (5 bases). V dropped 2 bases and J dropped 5 bases, with 16 bases sitting between them. The CDR3 totals 15 residues. Germline V gives CDR1 SGHTA, CDR2 FQGTGA. CDR3 in amino acids: CASSLGQGVGNEQYF. CDR3 DNA: TGTGCCAGCAGCTTAGGCCAGGGTGTCGGTAACGAGCAGTACTTC.

The chain combines TRBV6-5 with TRBJ2-5; no clear D. This CDR3 comprises 15 residues. The germline gives CDR1 MNHEY, CDR2 SVGAGI. Trimming removed 0 bases from V and 4 bases from J, with 12 bases in between. The CDR3 sequence: CASSYSSLVGETQYF. CDR3 nucleotide sequence: TGTGCCAGCAGTTACTCGTCCCTAGTCGGAGAGACCCAGTACTTC.

The J gene is TRBJ1-2, the V gene TRBV3-1 (or the pseudogene TRBV3-2), with D possibly matching TRBD1 (5 bases). CDR3 length equals 12 residues. Germline loops: CDR1 LGHDT, CDR2 YNNKEL (reference sequence). Between the trimmed V and J ends, which lost 3 bases and 6 bases, there was a span of 8 bases. This CDR3 reads CASSQRGDGYTF. CDR3 bases: TGTGCCAGCAGCCAGCGGGGCGATGGCTACACCTTC.

The chain combines TRBV11-1 with TRBJ1-1; the match to TRBD1 covers 7 bases. V dropped 1 base and J dropped 5; count of bases not matched to a gene: 4. Germline CDR1 is SGHAT and CDR2 is FQDESV (reference sequence). The CDR3 is 14 amino acids. The CDR3 nucleotides are TGTGCCAGCAGCTTAGGACAGGGCGAAACTGAAGCTTTCTTT. This translates into CASSLGQGETEAFF.

The chain joins TRBV5-4 to TRBJ2-1, with 7 bases that match TRBD1. The CDR3 has 15 residues. The V segment lost 0 bases and the J segment 7 bases; nucleotides outside the gene matches: 7. Germline CDR1 is SGHNT and CDR2 is YYREEE (reference sequence). CDR3 sequence (DNA): TGTGCCAGCAGCTTGGTGGGGACAGTGTGGAATGAGCAGTTCTTC. Translation: CASSLVGTVWNEQFF.

The rearrangement joins TRBV6-2 or TRBV6-3 to TRBJ1-4; D is possibly TRBD1 (6 bases). The CDR3 is 20 residues long. Germline CDR1 and CDR2: MNHEY and SVGEGT. The V gene lost 2 bases and the J gene lost 4 bases, with 26 bases spanning the gap. The CDR3 spells CASSYAKRQVAAGNNEKLFF. The CDR3 DNA reads TGTGCCAGCAGTTACGCGAAGCGACAGGTTGCGGCGGGCAATAATGAAAAACTGTTTTTT.

The chain employs TRBV10-3 and TRBJ1-1; no clear D gene. The germline gives CDR1 ENHRY, CDR2 SYGVKD. The CDR3 contains 13 residues. Trimming took 2 bases from V and 11 from J, leaving 15 bases between them. The CDR3 loop reads CAISEAGIAGAFF. CDR3 in DNA: TGTGCCATCAGTGAGGCAGGAATTGCGGGGGCTTTCTTT.

The chain combines TRBV30 with TRBJ1-5, with 8 bases matching TRBD1. V lost 1 base and J lost 4; bases outside the gene matches: 0. The CDR3 has 13 residues. Germline CDR1 GTSNPN, CDR2 SVGIG (reference sequence). The DNA of the CDR3 is TGTGCCTGGAGTGGACAGGGGAATCAGCCCCAGCATTTT. Protein sequence: CAWSGQGNQPQHF.